This TCR beta chain comes out of a study of CD8 T cell repertoires and HIV-1 epitope variants. At the level of the study: Control wells had CMV/EBV/flu peptides, negative Ebola AY9, or no peptide.

Produced via immunoSEQ multiplex PCR; TCRdb's table is partial and in-frame only. Found here are 4,000 to 5,500 clones, approximately 66% of them singletons; the top ten hold 35% to 50%. Study conclusions and caveats: Eight or nine TCR beta clonotypes were antigen-specific, six apparently recognizing autologous or escape variants.

Germline trimming cut 6 bases from V and 6 bases from J; bases unmatched to any gene: 5. CDR1 and CDR2 from the germline V gene are SGHDT and YYEEEE. This CDR3 has 14 amino acids. About this clone: Antigen specificity is unknown.

The source is a male donor with HIV. This chain uses TRBV5-6 with TRBJ2-1; 11 positions agree with TRBD2. The sequencing sample was made of cultured CD8+ T cells derived from PBMCs. CDR3 nucleotide sequence: TGTGCCAGCACCTATAGCGGGGGGGCCAATGAGCAGTTCTTC. The encoded protein is CASTYSGGANEQFF.